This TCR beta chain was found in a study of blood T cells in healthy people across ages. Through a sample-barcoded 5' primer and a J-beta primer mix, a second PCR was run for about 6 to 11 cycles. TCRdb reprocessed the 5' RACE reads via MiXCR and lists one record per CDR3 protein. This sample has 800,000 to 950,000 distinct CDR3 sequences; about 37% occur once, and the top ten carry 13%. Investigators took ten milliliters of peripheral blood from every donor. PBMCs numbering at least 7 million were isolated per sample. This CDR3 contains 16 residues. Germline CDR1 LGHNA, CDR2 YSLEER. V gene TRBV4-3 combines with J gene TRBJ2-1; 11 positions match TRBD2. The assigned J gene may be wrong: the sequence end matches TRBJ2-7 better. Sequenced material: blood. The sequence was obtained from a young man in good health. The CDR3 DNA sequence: TGCGCCAGCAGCCAAGAACTAGCGGGGGCCTACAATGAGCAGTACTTC. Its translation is CASSQELAGAYNEQYF.